This TCR beta chain came from a study of blood T cell repertoires in COVID-19. Study details: There were acute and convalescent COVID-19 samples, and they came from the United States, Italy and Spain. T cells, B-cell-depleted T cells, or PBMCs supplied cDNA or gDNA.

Per the study methods: Amplification of reference gene primers provided the estimated nucleated cell counts. Sequencing used immunoSEQ multiplex PCR; TCRdb keeps in-frame clones, though not all of them. V and J calls and clone size are as listed in that table; D and trimming were resolved from the DNA. This sample has under 50,000 clones; about three quarters occur once, and the top ten carry about 19%. The CDR3 runs 15 residues. Germline CDR1 is SGHTA and CDR2 is FQGTGA. The V gene end was trimmed by 2 bases and the J gene end by 8 bases; junction bases not matched to a gene: 7. The sequence was obtained from a human donor with active or convalescent COVID-19. The donor label of this sample is uncertain. The sample taken for sequencing was peripheral blood. The V call is TRBV7-3, the J call TRBJ2-3; 10 bases fit TRBD2. The CDR3 reads CASSLSSGSMVTQYF. The CDR3 DNA follows: TGTGCCAGCAGCTTATCTAGCGGGAGTATGGTTACGCAGTATTTT.